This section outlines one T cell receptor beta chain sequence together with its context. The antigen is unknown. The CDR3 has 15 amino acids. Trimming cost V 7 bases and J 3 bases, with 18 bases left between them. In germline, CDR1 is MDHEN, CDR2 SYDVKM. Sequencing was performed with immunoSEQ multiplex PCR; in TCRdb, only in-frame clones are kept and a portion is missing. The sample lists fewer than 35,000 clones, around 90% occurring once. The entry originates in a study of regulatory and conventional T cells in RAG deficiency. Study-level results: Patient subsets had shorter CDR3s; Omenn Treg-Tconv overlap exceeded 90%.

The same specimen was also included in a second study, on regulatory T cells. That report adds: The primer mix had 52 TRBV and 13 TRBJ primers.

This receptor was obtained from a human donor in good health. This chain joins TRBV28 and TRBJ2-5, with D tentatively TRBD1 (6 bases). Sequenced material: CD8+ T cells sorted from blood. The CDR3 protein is CASTLLPGAEETQYF. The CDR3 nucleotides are TGTGCCAGCACCCTACTGCCAGGGGCCGAAGAGACCCAGTACTTC.